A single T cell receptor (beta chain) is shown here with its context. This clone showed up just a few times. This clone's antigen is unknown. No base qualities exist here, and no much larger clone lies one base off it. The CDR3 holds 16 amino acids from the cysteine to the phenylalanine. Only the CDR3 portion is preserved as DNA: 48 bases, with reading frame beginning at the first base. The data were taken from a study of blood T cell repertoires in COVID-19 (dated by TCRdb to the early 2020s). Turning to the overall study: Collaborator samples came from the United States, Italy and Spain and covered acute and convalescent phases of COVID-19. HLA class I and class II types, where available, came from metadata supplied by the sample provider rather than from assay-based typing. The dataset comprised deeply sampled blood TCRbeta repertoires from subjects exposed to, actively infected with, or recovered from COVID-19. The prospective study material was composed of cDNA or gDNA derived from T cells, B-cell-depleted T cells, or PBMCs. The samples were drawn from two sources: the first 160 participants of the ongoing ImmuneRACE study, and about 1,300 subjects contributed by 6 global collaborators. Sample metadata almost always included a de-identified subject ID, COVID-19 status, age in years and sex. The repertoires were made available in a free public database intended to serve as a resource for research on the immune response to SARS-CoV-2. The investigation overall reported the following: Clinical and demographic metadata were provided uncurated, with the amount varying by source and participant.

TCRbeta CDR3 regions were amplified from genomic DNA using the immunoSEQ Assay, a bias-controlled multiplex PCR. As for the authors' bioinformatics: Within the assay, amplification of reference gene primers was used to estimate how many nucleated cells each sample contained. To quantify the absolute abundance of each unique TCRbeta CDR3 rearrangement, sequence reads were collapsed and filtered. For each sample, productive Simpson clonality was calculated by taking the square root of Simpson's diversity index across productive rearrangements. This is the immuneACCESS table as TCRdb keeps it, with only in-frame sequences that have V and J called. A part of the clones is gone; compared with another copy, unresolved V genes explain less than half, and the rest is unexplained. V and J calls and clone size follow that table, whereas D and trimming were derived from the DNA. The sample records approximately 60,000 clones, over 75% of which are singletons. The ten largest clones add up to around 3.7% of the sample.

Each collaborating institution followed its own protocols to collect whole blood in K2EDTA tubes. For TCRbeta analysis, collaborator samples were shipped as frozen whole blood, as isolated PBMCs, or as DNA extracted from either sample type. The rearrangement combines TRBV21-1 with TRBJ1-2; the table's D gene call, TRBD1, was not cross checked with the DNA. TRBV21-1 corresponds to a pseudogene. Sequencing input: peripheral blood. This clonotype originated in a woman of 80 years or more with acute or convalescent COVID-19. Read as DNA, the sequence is TGTGCCAGCAGCAAATTCCCCGGACAGGGAAACTATGGCTACACCTTC. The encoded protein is CASSKFPGQGNYGYTF.